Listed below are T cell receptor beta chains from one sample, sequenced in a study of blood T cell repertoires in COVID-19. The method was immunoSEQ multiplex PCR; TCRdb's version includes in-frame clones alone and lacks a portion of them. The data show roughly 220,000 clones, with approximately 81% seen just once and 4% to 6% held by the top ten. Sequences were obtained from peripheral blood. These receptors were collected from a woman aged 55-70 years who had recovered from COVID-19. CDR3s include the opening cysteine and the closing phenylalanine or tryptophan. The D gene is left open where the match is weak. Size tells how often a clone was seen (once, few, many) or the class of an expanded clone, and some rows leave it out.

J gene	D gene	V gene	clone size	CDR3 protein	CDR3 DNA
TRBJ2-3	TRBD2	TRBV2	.	CASSERLGLARTDTQYF	TGTGCCAGCAGTGAACGGCTGGGACTAGCGCGCACAGATACGCAGTATTTT
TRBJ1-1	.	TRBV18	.	CASSRDGRGTEAFF	TGTGCCAGCTCGCGGGATGGCAGAGGGACTGAAGCTTTCTTT
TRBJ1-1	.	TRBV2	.	CASREVEGTEAFF	TGTGCCAGCAGAGAGGTTGAGGGCACTGAAGCTTTCTTT
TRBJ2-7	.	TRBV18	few	CASSPGGRYEQYF	TGTGCCAGCTCACCGGGTGGGCGCTACGAGCAGTACTTC
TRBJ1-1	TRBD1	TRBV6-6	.	CASSYYQGDTEAFF	TGTGCCAGCAGTTACTATCAGGGGGACACTGAAGCTTTCTTT
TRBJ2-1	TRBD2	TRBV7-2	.	CASSSRLAGFHEQFF	TGTGCCAGCAGCTCGCGACTAGCGGGGTTCCATGAGCAGTTCTTC
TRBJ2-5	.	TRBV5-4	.	CASSTFGAGGTQYF	TGTGCCAGCTCGACCTTTGGGGCAGGCGGGACCCAGTACTTC
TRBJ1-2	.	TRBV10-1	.	CASSEGRGHGYTF	TGCGCCAGCAGTGAGGGCAGGGGCCATGGCTACACCTTC
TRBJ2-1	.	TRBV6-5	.	CASSSQQGRGEQFF	TGTGCCAGCAGTTCGCAACAGGGTAGAGGTGAGCAGTTCTTC
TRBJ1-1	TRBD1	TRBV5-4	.	CASSLGQGLNTEAFF	TGTGCCAGCAGCTTGGGACAGGGTTTGAACACTGAAGCTTTCTTT
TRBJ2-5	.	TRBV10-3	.	CAISDRWASGETQYF	TGTGCCATCAGTGATAGGTGGGCGAGCGGAGAGACCCAGTACTTC
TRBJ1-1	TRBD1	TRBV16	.	CASAAPDRGATEAFF	TGTGCCAGCGCCGCTCCGGACAGGGGGGCCACTGAAGCTTTCTTT
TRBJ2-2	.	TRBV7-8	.	CASSLARGTGELFF	TGTGCCAGCAGCTTGGCCAGGGGTACCGGGGAGCTGTTTTTT
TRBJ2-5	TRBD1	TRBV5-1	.	CASSLHRGQETQYF	TGCGCCAGCAGCCTACACAGGGGGCAAGAGACCCAGTACTTC
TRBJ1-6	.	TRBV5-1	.	CASSWEGLGSPLHF	TGCGCCAGCAGCTGGGAGGGGTTAGGCTCACCCCTCCACTTT
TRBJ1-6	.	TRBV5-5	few	CASEVSYNSPLHF	TGTGCCAGCGAGGTCTCCTATAATTCACCCCTCCACTTT
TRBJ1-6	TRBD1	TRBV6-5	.	CASSWGDSGGSPLHF	TGTGCCAGCAGTTGGGGGGACAGCGGGGGTTCACCCCTCCACTTT
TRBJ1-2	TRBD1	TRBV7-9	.	CASSSSDRGEANYGYTF	TGTGCCAGCAGCTCCTCGGACAGGGGTGAAGCTAACTATGGCTACACCTTC
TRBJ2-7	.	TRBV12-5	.	CASGLQGGSYEQYF	TGTGCTAGTGGTTTGCAGGGGGGAAGCTACGAGCAGTACTTC
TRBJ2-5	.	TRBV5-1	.	CASSLLEQAGTHFLPGEETQYF	TGCGCCAGCAGCTTATTAGAACAAGCCGGGACACATTTCCTCCCCGGGGAAGAGACCCAGTACTTC
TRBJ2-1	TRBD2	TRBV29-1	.	CSVLEGLGLGNEQFF	TGCAGCGTACTTGAGGGACTAGGGCTAGGCAATGAGCAGTTCTTC
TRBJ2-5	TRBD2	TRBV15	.	CATSRGTAGKETQYF	TGTGCCACCAGCAGAGGAACAGCGGGAAAAGAGACCCAGTACTTC
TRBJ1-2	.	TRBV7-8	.	CASSDRQLANYGYTF	TGTGCCAGCAGCGACAGACAGCTGGCTAACTATGGCTACACCTTC
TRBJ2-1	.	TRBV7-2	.	CASSPQGNEQFF	TGTGCCAGCAGCCCACAGGGAAATGAGCAGTTCTTC
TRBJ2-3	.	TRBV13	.	CAMAEPRDTQYF	TGTGCCATGGCGGAACCGCGAGATACGCAGTATTTT
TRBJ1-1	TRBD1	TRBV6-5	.	CASSTAGGVATEAFF	TGTGCCAGCAGCACGGCAGGGGGAGTGGCCACTGAAGCTTTCTTT
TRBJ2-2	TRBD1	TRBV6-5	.	CASRNDRAAGELFF	TGTGCCAGCAGGAACGACAGGGCAGCCGGGGAGCTGTTTTTT
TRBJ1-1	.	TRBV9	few	CASSVEGGGTEAFF	TGTGCCAGCAGCGTAGAAGGCGGGGGCACTGAAGCTTTCTTT
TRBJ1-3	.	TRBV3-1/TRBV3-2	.	CASSYKREDMNTIYF	TGTGCCAGCAGTTATAAAAGAGAGGATATGAACACCATATATTTT
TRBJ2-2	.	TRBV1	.	CTSSQFPTSGGQPNTGELFF	TGCACCAGCAGCCAATTCCCGACTAGCGGGGGACAACCGAACACCGGGGAGCTGTTTTTT
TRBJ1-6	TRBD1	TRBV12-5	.	CASAPGDRGNSPLHF	TGTGCTAGTGCCCCTGGAGACAGGGGGAATTCACCCCTCCACTTT
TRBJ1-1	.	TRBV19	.	CASSITGRNTEAFF	TGTGCCAGTAGTATAACAGGGAGGAACACTGAAGCTTTCTTT
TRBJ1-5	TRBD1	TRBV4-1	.	CASSQDAGQGGRPQHF	TGCGCCAGCAGCCAAGATGCAGGACAGGGGGGCAGGCCCCAGCATTTT
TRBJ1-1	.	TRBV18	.	CASSPPTDARAEAFF	TGTGCCAGCTCCCCTCCGACAGATGCGAGAGCTGAAGCTTTCTTT
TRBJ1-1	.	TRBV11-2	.	CASSLVRSPRTEAFF	TGTGCCAGCAGCTTAGTACGAAGTCCGCGCACTGAAGCTTTCTTT
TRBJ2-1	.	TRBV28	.	CASSFIVERNEQFF	TGTGCCAGCAGTTTTATCGTAGAGAGGAATGAGCAGTTCTTC
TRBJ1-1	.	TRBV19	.	CASTKEIRRTEAFF	TGTGCCAGTACCAAAGAGATACGCCGAACTGAAGCTTTCTTT
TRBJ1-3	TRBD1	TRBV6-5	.	CASLDRGRSGNTIYF	TGTGCCAGCTTGGACAGGGGGCGCTCTGGAAACACCATATATTTT
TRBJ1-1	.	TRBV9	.	CASSVGSGGFTEAFF	TGTGCCAGCAGCGTAGGATCGGGGGGCTTCACTGAAGCTTTCTTT
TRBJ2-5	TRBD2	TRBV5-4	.	CASSAGTSGGRVETQYF	TGTGCCAGCAGCGCCGGGACTAGCGGGGGGCGGGTAGAGACCCAGTACTTC
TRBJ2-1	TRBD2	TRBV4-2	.	CASSQDSGTITLEQFF	TGTGCCAGCAGCCAAGATTCCGGGACTATTACATTGGAGCAGTTCTTC
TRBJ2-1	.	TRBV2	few	CASSDYVNEQFF	TGTGCCAGCAGTGACTATGTCAATGAGCAGTTCTTC
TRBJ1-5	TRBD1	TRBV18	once	CASSRTGSTPQHF	TGTGCCAGCTCACGGACAGGGTCGACGCCCCAGCATTTT
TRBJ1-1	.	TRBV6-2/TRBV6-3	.	CASSYGLPRGTEAFF	TGTGCCAGCAGTTACGGACTGCCAAGGGGGACTGAAGCTTTCTTT
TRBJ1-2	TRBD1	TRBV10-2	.	CASSRPGQGAGYTF	TGCGCCAGCAGTCGACCGGGACAGGGTGCCGGCTACACCTTC
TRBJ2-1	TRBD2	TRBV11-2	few	CASSTFSGGPRDEQFF	TGTGCCAGCAGCACATTTAGCGGGGGGCCCAGGGATGAGCAGTTCTTC
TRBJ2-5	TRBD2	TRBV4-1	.	CASSLGLAHKTQYF	TGCGCCAGCAGCCTGGGACTAGCCCACAAGACCCAGTACTTC
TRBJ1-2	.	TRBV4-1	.	CASSQQAAGSREGYTF	TGCGCCAGCAGCCAACAGGCCGCGGGTAGTAGGGAAGGCTACACCTTC
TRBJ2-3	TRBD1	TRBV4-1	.	CASHERGRSDTQYF	TGCGCCAGCCATGAGAGGGGGCGTTCAGATACGCAGTATTTT
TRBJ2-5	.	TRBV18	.	CASRPNGGNQETQYF	TGTGCCAGTCGGCCAAACGGAGGGAACCAAGAGACCCAGTACTTC